This is a list of T cell receptor beta chains from one sample in a study of cytomegalovirus exposure and HLA in healthy donors. Method: immunoSEQ multiplex PCR; TCRdb's copy keeps in-frame clones and lacks some. The sample consists of 100,000 or so clones, roughly 75% of them appearing once. The sample consisted of PBMCs. These receptors all come from a man aged 25 to 40 in good health and CMV-seronegative. The conserved cysteine and the conserved F or W are not part of the CDR3 here.

v_gene	j_gene	len	CDR3aa
TRBV28	TRBJ1-5	12	ASSATSANQPQH
TRBV6-6	TRBJ1-2	13	ASSYRDRRGYGYT
TRBV7-9	TRBJ1-2	11	ASSFETGDGYT
TRBV5-5	TRBJ1-4	13	ASSPSDRGNEKLF
TRBV6-1	TRBJ1-5	11	ASSSEGGMPQH
TRBV6-6	TRBJ1-4	12	ASRDFATNEKLF
TRBV15	TRBJ1-3	13	ATSIDRGSGNTIY
TRBV7-9	TRBJ1-4	16	ASSLLMTAISTNEKLF
TRBV4-1	TRBJ2-1	13	ASSHLAGGGNEQF
TRBV19	TRBJ2-3	9	ASSSGLTQY
TRBV2	TRBJ2-7	13	ASSEALGQTYEQY
TRBV28	TRBJ1-3	13	ASSLRGLGGNTIY
TRBV7-9	TRBJ2-6	14	ASSLGLLAGANVLT
TRBV6-5	TRBJ1-1	12	ASSYSPRVAEAF
TRBV7-8	TRBJ1-2	14	ASSSRDTYFNYGYT